Below are 22 T cell receptor beta chains sequenced from a single sample in a study of T cell responses to AZD1222 COVID-19 vaccine. Assay used: immunoSEQ multiplex PCR; TCRdb lists only in-frame clones, some missing. The sample yields 150,000 or so clones, roughly 90% seen once. Specimen: peripheral blood, collected on day 0 of AZD1222 vaccination. The receptors were sampled from an adult in good health.

V usage is TRBV6-2 or TRBV6-3 and J usage is TRBJ2-1; TRBD2 agrees at 7 bases. V dropped 4 bases and J dropped 4; count of bases not matched to a gene: 16. The length of the CDR3 is 18 residues. From germline, CDR1 is MNHEY and CDR2 SVGEGT. In DNA, the CDR3 is TGTGCCAGCAGTTCCGCCGGGGGAGCGGGGTCCCTATACAATGAGCAGTTCTTC. It yields the protein CASSSAGGAGSLYNEQFF.

In its sample, this clone was seen once. The chain joins TRBV21-1 to TRBJ2-5; the D call of TRBD2 is as the table states it, not checked on the DNA. TRBV21-1 is a recognized pseudogene. The CDR3 spans 15 residues. CDR3 in amino acids: CASSTLGGGEETQYF. CDR3 nucleotides: TGTGCCAGCAGCACTTTGGGCGGGGGCGAAGAGACCCAGTACTTC.

The CDR3 bases are TGTGCCAGCAGTTTCCGGGACTTCACAGGGCAGTACTTC. It specifies CASSFRDFTGQYF. The chain joins TRBV12-3 or TRBV12-4 to TRBJ2-7; weak D call: TRBD2 (6 bases). V was pared by 3 bases and J by 9 bases, with 15 bases between. The CDR3 consists of 13 residues.

V usage is TRBV11-3 and J usage is TRBJ1-1; no reliable D call. The germline gives CDR1 SGHNT, CDR2 YENEEA. There are 13 residues in the CDR3. Trimming pared 3 bases from V and 10 bases from J, leaving 15 bases between. CDR3 nucleotides: TGTGCCAGCAGCTTGTTATCGACCGCCGTAGCTTTCTTT. Amino acid sequence: CASSLLSTAVAFF.

This chain links TRBV6-5 with TRBJ2-3; D ambiguous. Germline lookup yields CDR1 MNHEY and CDR2 SVGAGI. The CDR3 runs to 16 residues. Trimming removed 2 bases at V and 2 bases at J, with 14 bases between. CDR3 DNA sequence: TGTGCCAGCAGTTACGTTTGGGGAAGTCACACAGATACGCAGTATTTT. It translates to CASSYVWGSHTDTQYF.

This chain links TRBV19 with TRBJ1-5; 7 positions match TRBD1. This CDR3 comprises 14 residues. Trimming at V came to 5 bases and at J to 6 bases, leaving 7 bases not matched to a gene. In germline, CDR1 is LNHDA, CDR2 SQIVND (reference sequence). CDR3 residues: CASSRTGVGQPQHF. CDR3 nucleotides: TGTGCCAGTAGTCGCACAGGGGTAGGTCAGCCCCAGCATTTT.

The V call is TRBV6-9, the J call TRBJ2-7; 8 bases line up with TRBD1. Trimming took 5 bases from V and 6 from J; bases not matched to a gene: 6. Germline values: CDR1 MNHGY, CDR2 SVAAGI. This CDR3 spans 13 amino acids. Written as DNA, the CDR3 is TGTGCCAGCAGTCCCCGGACAGGGTCCGAGCAGTACTTC. Translation: CASSPRTGSEQYF.

The rearrangement uses TRBV5-6 and TRBJ1-5; D is uncertain. The ends were cut back, 4 bases at V and 5 bases at J, with 19 bases in the middle. The CDR3 covers 16 residues. The germline gives CDR1 SGHDT, CDR2 YYEEEE. This CDR3 is CASSPRGSWVDQPQHF. The CDR3 DNA reads as TGTGCCAGCAGCCCTCGGGGTTCCTGGGTCGATCAGCCCCAGCATTTT.

The sample holds one count of this clone. The chain has TRBV6-2 or TRBV6-3 and TRBJ1-2, with unresolved D. Germline loops: CDR1 MNHEY, CDR2 SVGEGT. The CDR3 consists of 16 residues. The V and J ends lost 0 bases and 0 bases respectively, with 11 bases between them. DNA of the CDR3: TGTGCCAGCAGTTACTCGATTGAGCCTCCTAACTATGGCTACACCTTC. Its translation is CASSYSIEPPNYGYTF.

V is TRBV11-3 and J is TRBJ2-7, with 8 positions matching TRBD2. Germline lookup yields CDR1 SGHNT and CDR2 YENEEA. CDR3 length: 14 amino acids. With V trimmed by 5 bases and J by 1 base, 4 bases remained unmatched. As DNA, the CDR3 is TGTGCCAGCAGCCCACGGGAGGGGTCCTACGAGCAGTACTTC. Translating it yields CASSPREGSYEQYF.

This rearrangement joins TRBV7-9 to TRBJ1-1; 8 bases are a match to TRBD1. V shed 5 bases and J 1 base; nucleotides not matched to a gene: 3. Per germline, CDR1 SEHNR and CDR2 FQNEAQ (reference sequence). This CDR3 region has 14 residues. The DNA for the CDR3 is TGTGCCAGCAGCCCAGACAGGGGGAACACTGAAGCTTTCTTT. Translation gives CASSPDRGNTEAFF.

With respect to this clone: One junction end disagrees with the germline gene, perhaps due to a read error. This chain uses TRBV6-1 with TRBJ1-2; D gene uncertain. Germline V gene data show CDR1 as MNHNS and CDR2 as SASEGT. The CDR3 has 11 residues. The CDR3 is CASSEGYGYAF. The DNA for the CDR3 is TGTGCCAGCAGTGAGGGCTATGGCTACGCCTTC.

V usage is TRBV12-5 and J usage is TRBJ1-2; TRBD1 aligns across 7 bases. Unmatched junction bases numbered 27, after V lost 1 base and J lost 1 base. Germline CDR1 is LGHNT and CDR2 is FRNRAP. The length of the CDR3 is 23 residues. In DNA, the CDR3 is TGTGCTAGTGGTTTGGCCGGGCTGAGGTTGGGGACAGAACTTTCAAAATATAACTATGGCTACACCTTC. Translating gives CASGLAGLRLGTELSKYNYGYTF.

This clone was detected only a few times. The J gene is TRBJ1-1, the V gene TRBV5-1; D not certain. CDR1 and CDR2 (germline): SGHRS, YFSETQ. The length of the CDR3 is 14 residues. Trimming removed 4 bases from V and 1 base from J, with 11 bases in between. CDR3 amino acids: CASSREGTNTEAFF. The CDR3, as DNA: TGCGCCAGCAGCCGCGAGGGCACGAACACTGAAGCTTTCTTT.

This clone occurred once. This chain joins TRBV7-3 and TRBJ2-2; D possibly corresponds to TRBD1 (6 bases). Germline CDR1 SGHTA, CDR2 FQGTGA. V gave up 8 bases and J gave up 5 bases, with 12 bases separating them. The CDR3 runs to 13 residues. For the CDR3, the DNA is TGTGCCAGCGGGGCAACAGGGACCGGGGAGCTGTTTTTT. This codes for CASGATGTGELFF.

This clone came up once. The genes are TRBV27 and TRBJ1-6; D is unresolved. The CDR3 is 14 residues long. Looked up from germline, CDR1 is MNHEY and CDR2 is SMNVEV (reference sequence). Trimming shortened V by 5 bases and J by 7 bases, and 12 bases separated the two germline ends. The CDR3 DNA sequence: TGTGCCAGCAGTCTATTGACAAGGAATTCACCCCTCCACTTT. This sequence encodes CASSLLTRNSPLHF.

CDR3 region: CASTQSWGTGSYNEQFF. CDR3 coding DNA: TGTGCCAGCACCCAGAGTTGGGGGACAGGGTCCTACAATGAGCAGTTCTTC. This chain links TRBV13 with TRBJ2-1, with 9 bases identical to TRBD1. Trimming at V came to 7 bases and at J to 1 base, leaving 11 bases not matched to a gene. CDR1 and CDR2 (germline): PRHDT, FYEKMQ (reference sequence). The CDR3 contains 17 residues.

This clone has only a few counts. The chain employs TRBV4-3 and TRBJ2-7, with TRBD1 identical over 7 bases. Germline assignment: CDR1 LGHNA and CDR2 YSLEER. Trimming at V came to 1 base and at J to 4 bases, leaving 10 bases not matched to a gene. This CDR3 is built from 16 residues. The CDR3 loop reads CASSQAAEGAQYEQYF. The CDR3 nucleotides are TGCGCCAGCAGCCAAGCCGCCGAGGGGGCTCAATACGAGCAGTACTTC.

The chain links TRBV18 to TRBJ2-2, with no clear D. Trimming removed 0 bases from V and 0 bases from J, with 8 bases in between. This CDR3 spans 16 amino acids. Per germline, CDR1 KGHSH and CDR2 LQKENI. The CDR3 sequence is CASSPPSRSNTGELFF. In DNA, the CDR3 is TGTGCCAGCTCACCACCCTCTAGATCGAACACCGGGGAGCTGTTTTTT.

This chain joins TRBV6-5 and TRBJ2-3, with D hard to call. The CDR3 is made up of 11 amino acids. Per germline, CDR1 MNHEY and CDR2 SVGAGI. V was trimmed by 2 bases and J by 6 bases, leaving 3 bases between them. The CDR3 nucleotides read TGTGCCAGCAGTTACGTCGATACGCAGTATTTT. Translating it yields CASSYVDTQYF.

This chain links TRBV7-6 with TRBJ1-3; 7 nucleotides align to TRBD1. V shed 0 bases, J shed 0 bases, and the junction held 2 bases outside the gene matches. Per the germline V gene, CDR1 is SGHVS and CDR2 is FNYEAQ. The CDR3 covers 16 residues. The CDR3 coding sequence is TGTGCCAGCAGCTTAGCGGGACAGCTCTCTGGAAACACCATATATTTT. It encodes CASSLAGQLSGNTIYF.

V usage is TRBV29-1 and J usage is TRBJ2-7; 10 bases match TRBD1. Germline CDR1 and CDR2: SQVTM and ANQGSEA. The CDR3 is made up of 15 amino acids. V was clipped by 0 bases and J by 7 bases; unmatched bases: 9. The CDR3 reads CSVEDRGTGVGEQYF. The CDR3, as DNA: TGCAGCGTTGAAGATCGGGGGACAGGGGTAGGGGAGCAGTACTTC.